This T cell receptor beta chain was observed in a study of T-cell reconstitution after alpha-beta-depleted transplantation in children. Study findings and constraints: After transplant, high TCRbeta diversity at day 60 in some patients arose from surviving recipient T cells and thymic progenitors. Newly made T cells mostly supplied T-cell counts and diversity one year after transplant. About two months after transplant, alpha-beta T cells reportedly came from several hundred expanded graft clones.

A TCRbeta library incorporating unique molecular identifiers was prepared. TCRdb recomputed calls from the PCR reads with MiXCR, one row per CDR3 protein. The sample comprises some 840,000 distinct CDR3 sequences, roughly 15% of which are singletons, and roughly 4.8% rests with the top ten. In the case of this clonotype: Its antigen is still unknown.

V shed 5 bases and J 4 bases; nucleotides not matched to a gene: 4. Germline V gene sequence: CDR1 SGHRS, CDR2 YFSETQ. The CDR3 sequence is 14 residues long. This sequence was found in a male patient younger than 18 who had a stem cell transplant for acute lymphoblastic leukemia, so the T cells may come from the graft donor. V usage is TRBV5-1 and J usage is TRBJ2-1, with 9 bases that match TRBD1. Here the sequenced sample was PBMCs, mostly from graft donor cells, taken 360 days after TCRalphabeta/CD19-depleted stem cell transplant. The CDR3 protein is CASRRDRAYNEQFF. As DNA, the CDR3 is TGCGCCAGCAGGAGGGACAGGGCATACAATGAGCAGTTCTTC. Based on the CDR3 plus reference TRBV5-1 and TRBJ2-1, the full variable domain is KAGVTQTPRYLIKTRGQQVTLSCSPISGHRSVSWYQQTPGQGLQFLFEYFSETQRNKGNFPGRFSGRQFSNSRSEMNVSTLELGDSALYLCASRRDRAYNEQFFGPGTRLTVL.